These 23 T cell receptor beta chains originate from one sample sequenced in a study of blood T cell repertoires in COVID-19. Assay: immunoSEQ multiplex PCR; the TCRdb copy retains only in-frame clones and omits some. The sample consists of roughly 260,000 clones, approximately 79% of them appearing once. The sequencing sample was made of peripheral blood. All receptors derive from a woman aged 40 to 50 with active or convalescent COVID-19.

The chain combines TRBV6-5 with TRBJ1-3; the D is unclear. V was shortened by 7 bases and J by 0 bases, with 7 bases between the two germline ends. Germline V gene data show CDR1 as MNHEY and CDR2 as SVGAGI. This CDR3 contains 13 residues. CDR3 loop: CASMRDSGNTIYF. The DNA of the CDR3 is TGTGCCAGCATGAGGGACTCTGGAAACACCATATATTTT.

This chain connects TRBV4-1 to TRBJ2-2, with 7 positions matching TRBD2. The V gene's germline CDR1 is MGHRA and CDR2 YSYEKL. The CDR3 runs to 13 residues. With V trimmed by 11 bases and J by 0 bases, 3 bases remained unmatched. CDR3 protein: CAGGDPNTGELFF. Here the CDR3 DNA reads TGCGCCGGGGGGGATCCGAACACCGGGGAGCTGTTTTTT.

There are a few counts of this clone. The chain is built from TRBV6-5 and TRBJ1-2; no firm D call. Germline V gives CDR1 MNHEY, CDR2 SVGAGI. The V end lost 8 bases, the J end lost 3 bases, and 13 bases lay between the germline ends. The CDR3 runs 13 residues. The CDR3 spells CASRADGDYGYTF. The CDR3 coding sequence is TGTGCCAGCCGAGCGGACGGGGACTATGGCTACACCTTC.

J is TRBJ1-6 and V is TRBV29-1; the match to TRBD1 covers 8 bases. The J segment lost 4 bases and the V segment lost 6 bases, leaving 8 bases of the junction unmatched. This CDR3 region has 15 residues. In germline, CDR1 is SQVTM, CDR2 ANQGSEA. CDR3 DNA sequence: TGCAGCGTGCGAAGGGGACAGGATTATAATTCACCCCTCCACTTT. Protein product: CSVRRGQDYNSPLHF.

The V gene is TRBV5-6, the J gene TRBJ2-1; 7 bases agree with TRBD1. CDR3 length equals 12 residues. After removal of 0 bases from V and 11 bases from J, the junction contained 2 bases not matched to a gene. CDR1 is SGHDT, CDR2 YYEEEE, per germline. CDR3 DNA: TGTGCCAGCAGCTTGGAGGGGGCCAAGCAGTTCTTC. It translates to CASSLEGAKQFF.

This clone came up a few times. The chain combines TRBV6-4 with TRBJ1-5; no reliable D call. Per germline, CDR1 MRHNA and CDR2 SNTAGT. This CDR3 contains 13 residues. V was clipped by 4 bases and J by 6 bases, with 10 bases between them. The CDR3 DNA sequence: TGTGCCAGCAGTGCCGAAGCACGTCAGCCCCAGCATTTT. It is translated as CASSAEARQPQHF.

The chain links TRBV23-1 to TRBJ2-7; 10 nucleotides line up with TRBD1. TRBV23-1 is flagged as an ORF with uncertain function. This CDR3 has 13 amino acids. The junction had 5 bases not matched to a gene; V was cut back by 7 bases and J by 5 bases. CDR3 in DNA: TGCGCCAGCACAGGACAGGGGGAGAACGAGCAGTACTTC. Translation: CASTGQGENEQYF.

The rearrangement uses TRBV6-5 and TRBJ2-2; TRBD1 aligns across 8 bases. The CDR3 is 13 residues long. V shed 7 bases, J shed 7 bases, and the junction held 5 bases outside the gene matches. Germline values: CDR1 MNHEY, CDR2 SVGAGI. This CDR3 is CASKGQVVGELFF. The DNA of the CDR3 is TGTGCCAGCAAGGGACAGGTAGTCGGGGAGCTGTTTTTT.

V is TRBV6-1 and J is TRBJ2-3; 7 bases align to TRBD1. V shed 2 bases, J shed 6 bases, and the junction held 5 bases outside the gene matches. The CDR3 extends over 14 amino acids. The V gene's germline CDR1 is MNHNS and CDR2 SASEGT. The CDR3 reads CASSERPTGDTQYF. In DNA, the CDR3 is TGTGCCAGCAGTGAACGTCCGACAGGGGATACGCAGTATTTT.

V gene TRBV9 combines with J gene TRBJ2-2; 7 positions match TRBD2. The J segment lost 7 bases and the V segment lost 7 bases, leaving 10 bases of the junction unmatched. CDR3 length: 14 residues. In germline, CDR1 is SGDLS, CDR2 YYNGEE. CDR3 coding DNA: TGTGCCAGCGAACCGGGACTATTCGGCGGGGAGCTGTTTTTT. Its translation: CASEPGLFGGELFF.

This clone occurred a few times. The genes are TRBV6-5 and TRBJ1-2; D gene unclear. Germline assignment: CDR1 MNHEY and CDR2 SVGAGI. Trimming stripped 6 bases from V and 4 bases from J, with 12 bases between. The CDR3 contains 13 residues. DNA for the CDR3: TGTGCCAGCAGCCCCGGGGTGGTCTATGGCTACACCTTC. Its protein is CASSPGVVYGYTF.

This clone was recorded once. This chain connects TRBV24-1 to TRBJ2-3; 7 positions match TRBD1. The CDR3 runs to 17 residues. Germline trimming cut 0 bases from V and 0 bases from J; bases unmatched to any gene: 5. Germline values: CDR1 KGHDR, CDR2 SFDVKD. This CDR3 reads CATSDLGTARSTDTQYF. CDR3 in DNA: TGTGCCACCAGTGATTTGGGGACAGCGAGAAGCACAGATACGCAGTATTTT.

The rearrangement joins TRBV11-2 to TRBJ2-1, with 7 nucleotides matching TRBD1. In germline, CDR1 is SGHAT, CDR2 FQNNGV. V dropped 5 bases and J dropped 8; count of bases not matched to a gene: 12. The CDR3 is 15 residues long. The CDR3: CASSLSGTAFYEQFF. CDR3 nucleotide sequence: TGTGCCAGCAGCCTCTCGGGGACAGCGTTTTATGAGCAGTTCTTC.

This clone was seen only once. The chain employs TRBV18 and TRBJ2-2; no definite D call. The V and J ends lost 2 bases and 1 base respectively, with 8 bases between them. The length of the CDR3 is 15 residues. CDR1 is KGHSH and CDR2 is LQKENI in the germline V gene. The CDR3 reads CASSPLQENTGELFF. CDR3 bases: TGTGCCAGCTCACCATTGCAGGAGAACACCGGGGAGCTGTTTTTT.

This chain uses TRBV5-6 with TRBJ1-3; no definite D call. In germline, CDR1 is SGHDT, CDR2 YYEEEE. The CDR3 extends over 12 amino acids. Trimming took 2 bases from V and 5 from J, leaving 5 bases between them. Written as DNA, the CDR3 is TGTGCCAGCAGCTTTTCTAGAAACACCATATATTTT. It is translated as CASSFSRNTIYF.

CDR3 in DNA: TGTGCCAGCAGCCTTTGGACAGCCTTGAGGGGAAACACCATATATTTT. This gives the protein CASSLWTALRGNTIYF. The rearrangement links TRBV5-4 to TRBJ1-3; D is perhaps TRBD1 (6 bases). Germline-derived CDR1 and CDR2 are SGHNT and YYREEE (reference sequence). Trimming removed 4 bases at V and 4 bases at J, with 18 bases between. CDR3 size: 16 residues.

This clone has a count of ten or more. The rearrangement joins TRBV9 to TRBJ1-2; the match to TRBD1 covers 8 bases. Germline V gives CDR1 SGDLS, CDR2 YYNGEE. This CDR3 contains 16 residues. V lost 3 bases and J lost 5; bases outside the gene matches: 12. In DNA form, the CDR3 reads TGTGCCAGCAGCGCCCGAGGACAGGGTGGTTCGTATGGCTACACCTTC. Its translation: CASSARGQGGSYGYTF.

This chain connects TRBV7-3 to TRBJ2-2; D is undetermined. The length of the CDR3 is 14 residues. Per germline, CDR1 SGHTA and CDR2 FQGTGA. Trimming took off 2 bases at V and 1 base at J, with 5 bases between the two ends. The CDR3 region is CASSLGRNTGELFF. The CDR3, as DNA: TGTGCCAGCAGCTTAGGCAGGAACACCGGGGAGCTGTTTTTT.

The chain links TRBV5-1 to TRBJ2-5; 8 bases fit TRBD2. The V gene end was trimmed by 5 bases and the J gene end by 1 base; junction bases not matched to a gene: 4. Germline V gives CDR1 SGHRS, CDR2 YFSETQ. CDR3 size: 14 residues. The CDR3 sequence: CASRAGTSQETQYF. For the CDR3, the DNA is TGCGCCAGCAGAGCGGGGACTAGCCAAGAGACCCAGTACTTC. The whole variable domain, remainder taken from reference TRBV5-1 and TRBJ2-5, is KAGVTQTPRYLIKTRGQQVTLSCSPISGHRSVSWYQQTPGQGLQFLFEYFSETQRNKGNFPGRFSGRQFSNSRSEMNVSTLELGDSALYLCASRAGTSQETQYFGPGTRLLVL.

This chain connects TRBV21-1 to TRBJ1-3. TRBV21-1 is shown as a pseudogene. The CDR3 extends over 18 amino acids. Written as DNA, the CDR3 is TGTGCCAGCAGCAATATAGCAGATCGGGAGGACTCTGGAAACACCATATATTTT. Encoded protein: CASSNIADREDSGNTIYF.

The chain is built from TRBV19 and TRBJ2-7; 10 nucleotides match TRBD1. The CDR3 totals 14 residues. Germline V gives CDR1 LNHDA, CDR2 SQIVND (reference sequence). Trimming cost V 3 bases and J 5 bases; bases outside gene matches: 4. CDR3 coding DNA: TGTGCCAGTAGTATGGGACAGGGGTCTCACGAGCAGTACTTC. Its translation is CASSMGQGSHEQYF. Combining the CDR3 with reference TRBV19 and TRBJ2-7 gives the whole variable domain DGGITQSPKYLFRKEGQNVTLSCEQNLNHDAMYWYRQDPGQGLRLIYYSQIVNDFQKGDIAEGYSVSREKKESFPLTVTSAQKNPTAFYLCASSMGQGSHEQYFGPGTRLTVT.

This chain joins TRBV2 and TRBJ2-1; 10 bases align to TRBD2. From germline, CDR1 is SNHLY and CDR2 FYNNEI. Trimming cost V 4 bases and J 5 bases; bases outside gene matches: 8. CDR3 length equals 16 residues. The DNA for the CDR3 is TGTGCCAGCAGTGTCTTTAGCGGGGGGTTTGACAATGAGCAGTTCTTC. This codes for CASSVFSGGFDNEQFF.

V is TRBV5-6 and J is TRBJ1-1; no definite D call. Germline-derived CDR1 and CDR2 are SGHDT and YYEEEE. This CDR3 has 14 residues. Trimming left V 0 bases short and J 0 bases short, with 6 bases between. This CDR3 is CASSLGAMNTEAFF. The CDR3 DNA reads TGTGCCAGCAGCTTGGGGGCTATGAACACTGAAGCTTTCTTT.